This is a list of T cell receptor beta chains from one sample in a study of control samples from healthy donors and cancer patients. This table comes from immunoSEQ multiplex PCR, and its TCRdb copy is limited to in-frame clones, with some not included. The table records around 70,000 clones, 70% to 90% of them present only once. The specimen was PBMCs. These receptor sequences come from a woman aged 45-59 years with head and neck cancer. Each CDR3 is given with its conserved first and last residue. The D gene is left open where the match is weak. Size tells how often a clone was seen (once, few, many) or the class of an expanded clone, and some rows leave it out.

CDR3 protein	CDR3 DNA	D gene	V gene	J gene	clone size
CASKTSSGNSPLHF	TGTGCCAGCAAGACGAGCTCCGGGAATTCACCCCTCCACTTT	.	TRBV2	TRBJ1-6	.
CASSSTGGSEKLFF	TGCGCCAGCAGTTCGACAGGGGGGAGTGAAAAACTGTTTTTT	TRBD1	TRBV5-1	TRBJ1-4	.
CASRPPWSTDTQYF	TGTGCCAGCAGACCCCCCTGGTCGACAGATACGCAGTATTTT	.	TRBV6-5	TRBJ2-3	.
CASSPGVLGADTQYF	TGTGCCAGCAGCCCAGGTGTCCTAGGGGCAGATACGCAGTATTTT	.	TRBV14	TRBJ2-3	few
CASSKGARTEAFF	TGTGCCAGTAGTAAGGGGGCGCGCACTGAAGCTTTCTTT	TRBD1	TRBV19	TRBJ1-1	.
CATSRDRETGDEKLFF	TGTGCCACCAGCAGAGATCGGGAAACAGGGGATGAAAAACTGTTTTTT	TRBD1	TRBV15	TRBJ1-4	once
CASKRDRGSEYGYTF	TGCGCCAGCAAAAGGGACAGGGGCTCTGAGTATGGCTACACCTTC	TRBD1	TRBV5-1	TRBJ1-2	.
CASSAGDTLGGELFF	TGTGCCAGCAGCGCCGGGGACACCTTGGGCGGGGAGCTGTTTTTT	.	TRBV9	TRBJ2-2	.
CASSLTGTEAFF	TGTGCCAGCAGCTTGACGGGGACTGAAGCTTTCTTT	.	TRBV7-9	TRBJ1-1	.
CASSFGQGGTEAFF	TGCGCCAGCAGCTTCGGACAGGGCGGGACTGAAGCTTTCTTT	TRBD1	TRBV5-1	TRBJ1-1	.
CASSPTTGFASEAFF	TGCGCCAGCAGCCCGACGACAGGGTTTGCTTCTGAAGCTTTCTTT	TRBD1	TRBV5-1	TRBJ1-1	.
CASRIGTGLNYEQYF	TGCGCCAGCAGGATCGGGACAGGCCTAAACTACGAGCAGTACTTC	TRBD1	TRBV5-1	TRBJ2-7	.
CASSSGQGNNEQFF	TGTGCCAGCAGCTCGGGACAGGGGAACAATGAGCAGTTCTTC	TRBD1	TRBV7-7	TRBJ2-1	.
CASSLAGAGSPLHF	TGTGCCAGCAGCTTGGCCGGGGCGGGCTCACCCCTCCACTTT	.	TRBV5-5	TRBJ1-6	.
CASSYSWQVGSYNSPLHF	TGTGCCAGCAGTTACTCGTGGCAGGTCGGCTCCTATAATTCACCCCTCCACTTT	.	TRBV6-2/TRBV6-3	TRBJ1-6	.
CASSLGGWRNQPQHF	TGTGCCAGCAGCTTAGGGGGGTGGCGCAATCAGCCCCAGCATTTT	.	TRBV7-2	TRBJ1-5	.
CASSLGEREKLFF	TGTGCCAGCAGTTTGGGGGAAAGGGAAAAACTGTTTTTT	.	TRBV28	TRBJ1-4	.
CASSRGSGFGPLYEQYF	TGTGCCAGCAGCCGGGGATCAGGGTTCGGCCCGCTCTACGAGCAGTACTTC	.	TRBV28	TRBJ2-7	.
CASSINHRVVNTEAFF	TGTGCCAGTAGTATAAATCACAGGGTCGTGAACACTGAAGCTTTCTTT	.	TRBV19	TRBJ1-1	.
CASSQRAGGGVETQYF	TGTGCCAGCAGCCAGCGAGCGGGGGGAGGAGTAGAGACCCAGTACTTC	TRBD2	TRBV3-1/TRBV3-2	TRBJ2-5	.
CASSGPGRFFSYEQYF	TGTGCCAGCAGCGGACCAGGACGGTTCTTCTCCTACGAGCAGTACTTC	.	TRBV9	TRBJ2-7	.
CASSFGAGQGNQPQHF	TGTGCCAGCAGCTTTGGGGCCGGACAGGGAAACCAGCCCCAGCATTTT	TRBD1	TRBV7-8	TRBJ1-5	.
CAWTGGAYGYTF	TGTGCCTGGACAGGGGGAGCCTATGGCTACACCTTC	TRBD1	TRBV30	TRBJ1-2	.
CACHLGGSSPLNSPLHF	TGTGCCTGCCACTTGGGGGGCTCGTCCCCGTTAAATTCACCCCTCCACTTT	.	TRBV30	TRBJ1-6	.